One sample yielded the 23 T cell receptor beta chains listed below, sequenced in a study of blood T cell repertoires in COVID-19. TCRdb's table, derived via immunoSEQ multiplex PCR, lists solely in-frame clones and lacks some. The sample contains 95,000 to 120,000 clones, around 90% of which appear only once. The source material was peripheral blood. The receptor set was obtained from a human donor in a cohort sampled during active COVID-19.

The J gene is TRBJ2-6, the V gene TRBV9; the D gene is possibly TRBD1 (5 bases). This CDR3 is built from 16 residues. V was shortened by 0 bases and J by 2 bases, with 9 bases between the two germline ends. Germline CDR1 SGDLS, CDR2 YYNGEE. The CDR3 DNA reads TGTGCCAGCAGCGTAGCCCAGGGTCCTGGGGCCAACGTCCTGACTTTC. Translating gives CASSVAQGPGANVLTF.

V usage is TRBV25-1 and J usage is TRBJ1-1, with D perhaps matching TRBD1 (6 bases). There are 16 residues in the CDR3. The V end was cut by 4 bases, the J end by 1 base, with 16 bases between. Germline V CDR1 and CDR2: MGHDK, SYGVNS. The CDR3 loop is CASSGRGPGANTEAFF. Here the CDR3 DNA reads TGTGCCAGCAGTGGCCGGGGTCCAGGGGCGAACACTGAAGCTTTCTTT.

This chain links TRBV19 with TRBJ2-2; weak D call: TRBD2 (5 bases). The CDR3 spans 14 residues. V shed 10 bases and J shed 7 bases, with 19 bases lying between them. Germline loops: CDR1 LNHDA, CDR2 SQIVND (reference sequence). The CDR3 reads CATRSGYRVGELFF. Written as DNA, the CDR3 is TGTGCCACCCGGTCGGGATACCGTGTCGGGGAGCTGTTTTTT.

The chain is built from TRBV19 and TRBJ2-7, with 9 bases that match TRBD1. With 5 bases clipped from V and 3 bases from J, the junction kept 8 bases outside the gene matches. Germline CDR1 and CDR2: LNHDA and SQIVND (reference sequence). The CDR3 length is 15 residues. The CDR3 region has the DNA TGTGCCAGTAGTGCGTCCGGGACAGGGAACTACGAGCAGTACTTC. It encodes CASSASGTGNYEQYF.

V is TRBV3-1 (or the pseudogene TRBV3-2) and J is TRBJ2-3; 8 bases agree with TRBD2. V shed 1 base, J shed 2 bases, and the junction held 5 bases outside the gene matches. CDR3 length: 16 amino acids. CDR1 LGHDT and CDR2 YNNKEL come from the germline V gene (reference sequence). The CDR3 loop is CASSQVVAGLTDTQYF. CDR3 in DNA: TGTGCCAGCAGCCAAGTTGTAGCGGGACTCACAGATACGCAGTATTTT.

The chain uses TRBV19 and TRBJ1-3, with 9 nucleotides matching TRBD1. The CDR3 covers 17 residues. Unmatched junction bases numbered 7, after V lost 4 bases and J lost 0 bases. The germline V gene encodes CDR1 LNHDA and CDR2 SQIVND (reference sequence). The CDR3 spells CASSTPGTGNSGNTIYF. As DNA, the CDR3 is TGTGCCAGTAGTACTCCCGGGACAGGGAACTCTGGAAACACCATATATTTT.

The chain employs TRBV2 and TRBJ2-1; the match to TRBD2 covers 11 bases. The CDR3 runs 15 residues. V gave up 5 bases and J gave up 8 bases; unmatched junction bases: 8. The V gene's germline CDR1 is SNHLY and CDR2 FYNNEI. In DNA, the CDR3 is TGTGCCAGCAGTTTAAGACTAGCGGGGTTGGATGAGCAGTTCTTC. Protein sequence: CASSLRLAGLDEQFF.

The chain links TRBV10-2 to TRBJ1-1; TRBD1 agrees at 7 bases. Germline lookup yields CDR1 WSHSY and CDR2 SAAADI. CDR3 size: 14 residues. The V segment lost 4 bases and the J segment 1 base; nucleotides outside the gene matches: 3. CDR3 in amino acids: CASSVSGGNTEAFF. The CDR3 DNA follows: TGCGCCAGCAGTGTATCAGGGGGGAACACTGAAGCTTTCTTT.

This clone was observed a few times. The rearrangement joins TRBV2 to TRBJ2-3; D possibly corresponds to TRBD1 (5 bases). Germline V gene lookup returns CDR1 SNHLY and CDR2 FYNNEI. Trimming stripped 6 bases from V and 6 bases from J, with 10 bases between. The CDR3 runs 12 residues. Written as DNA, the CDR3 is TGTGCCAGCAGCCAGGGATCCGATACGCAGTATTTT. Protein sequence: CASSQGSDTQYF.

The rearrangement joins TRBV6-6 to TRBJ1-4, with a weak D call TRBD1 (6 bases). The V gene's germline CDR1 is MNHNY and CDR2 SVGAGI (reference sequence). The V gene lost 5 bases and the J gene lost 12 bases, with 13 bases spanning the gap. This CDR3 region has 12 residues. The CDR3 DNA is TGTGCCAGCAGTCCTGGGGGCCTAGAACTGTTTTTT. Its protein product is CASSPGGLELFF.

The V call is TRBV25-1, the J call TRBJ2-1; 11 positions agree with TRBD1. After removal of 2 bases from V and 7 bases from J, the junction contained 7 bases not matched to a gene. The CDR3 has 16 residues. Germline V CDR1 and CDR2: MGHDK, SYGVNS. As DNA, the CDR3 is TGTGCCAGCAGTGAACCGGGACAGGGGGTATCAAATGAGCAGTTCTTC. It codes for CASSEPGQGVSNEQFF.

The chain employs TRBV5-5 and TRBJ2-2; tentative D call: TRBD1 (5 bases). V gave up 10 bases and J gave up 3 bases, with 13 bases separating them. The CDR3 length is 13 residues. The V gene's germline CDR1 is SGHKS and CDR2 YYEKEE (reference sequence). The CDR3 sequence is CAAGATHTGELFF. The CDR3 nucleotides read TGTGCCGCTGGGGCGACCCACACCGGGGAGCTGTTTTTT.

This clone came up once. The rearrangement uses TRBV18 and TRBJ2-1, with TRBD2 matching over 7 bases. Germline V lookup: CDR1 KGHSH, CDR2 LQKENI. The CDR3 extends over 13 amino acids. With 9 bases clipped from V and 2 bases from J, the junction kept 4 bases outside the gene matches. The CDR3 here is CASRLAPYNEQFF. The CDR3 nucleotides are TGTGCCAGTAGACTAGCCCCCTACAATGAGCAGTTCTTC.

CDR3 sequence: CASSVGTGDTGELFF. As DNA, the CDR3 is TGTGCCAGCAGCGTAGGGACAGGGGACACCGGGGAGCTGTTTTTT. The chain combines TRBV9 with TRBJ2-2, with 9 bases identical to TRBD1. Germline V gene lookup returns CDR1 SGDLS and CDR2 YYNGEE. V lost 0 bases and J lost 3; bases outside the gene matches: 0. This CDR3 contains 15 residues.

The chain employs TRBV7-9 and TRBJ2-2, with TRBD1 identical over 7 bases. The CDR3 loop spans 17 amino acids. The V gene's germline CDR1 is SEHNR and CDR2 FQNEAQ (reference sequence). J gave up 3 bases and V 5 bases, and 12 bases lay outside the gene matches. The DNA for the CDR3 is TGTGCCAGCAGCGCACATACGGACAGGCGAGACACCGGGGAGCTGTTTTTT. Its protein product is CASSAHTDRRDTGELFF.

The rearrangement uses TRBV14 and TRBJ1-1; D is uncertain. Germline V lookup: CDR1 SGHDN, CDR2 FVKESK. Trimming removed 4 bases at V and 5 bases at J, with 17 bases between. The CDR3 runs 15 residues. As DNA, the CDR3 is TGTGCCAGCAGCCCGCTTTCGACCCGAGGGACTGAAGCTTTCTTT. Residues: CASSPLSTRGTEAFF.

The rearrangement joins TRBV19 to TRBJ2-5, with D perhaps TRBD2 (6 bases). CDR3 length: 14 residues. Trimming left V 5 bases short and J 4 bases short, with 14 bases between. The germline V gene has CDR1 LNHDA and CDR2 SQIVND (reference sequence). The CDR3 reads CASSLGGSRETQYF. The CDR3 nucleotides are TGTGCCAGTAGTCTTGGAGGGTCCCGAGAGACCCAGTACTTC.

The V and J genes are TRBV19 and TRBJ1-4, with 8 bases aligning to TRBD1. J was trimmed by 8 bases and V by 6 bases; bases with no gene match: 8. The CDR3 has 14 residues. Per germline, CDR1 LNHDA and CDR2 SQIVND (reference sequence). CDR3 in DNA: TGTGCCAGTAGGACCGGACAGGGTTGGGAAAAACTGTTTTTT. Translating gives CASRTGQGWEKLFF.

This chain links TRBV14 with TRBJ1-3; TRBD1 aligns across 7 bases. With 4 bases clipped from V and 0 bases from J, the junction kept 12 bases outside the gene matches. The CDR3 contains 18 residues. CDR1 and CDR2 from the germline V gene are SGHDN and FVKESK. In DNA form, the CDR3 reads TGTGCCAGCAGCCGGGACAGACCAACCGGAGCCTCTGGAAACACCATATATTTT. Residues: CASSRDRPTGASGNTIYF.

This rearrangement joins TRBV5-1 to TRBJ2-7, with 13 bases aligning to TRBD2. V lost 0 bases and J lost 4; bases outside the gene matches: 1. This CDR3 comprises 15 residues. Germline assignment: CDR1 SGHRS and CDR2 YFSETQ. The CDR3 sequence is CASSLGTSGSYEQYF. CDR3 nucleotide sequence: TGCGCCAGCAGCTTGGGGACTAGCGGGAGTTACGAGCAGTACTTC.

This clone turned up a few times. The chain recombines TRBV7-8 with TRBJ1-6; tentative D call: TRBD1 (5 bases). V was clipped by 0 bases and J by 6 bases, with 12 bases between them. Per germline, CDR1 SGHVS and CDR2 FQNEAQ. The CDR3 length is 16 residues. CDR3 coding DNA: TGTGCCAGCAGCTTAGCGGGTGGGGCGCTTAATTCACCCCTCCACTTT. It is translated as CASSLAGGALNSPLHF.

V usage is TRBV27 and J usage is TRBJ1-5; D may be TRBD1 (6 bases). The CDR3 has 16 residues. Germline CDR1 MNHEY, CDR2 SMNVEV (reference sequence). With 7 bases removed from V and 4 bases from J, the gap between germline ends came to 20 bases. The CDR3 reads CASMKASGAENQPQHF. CDR3 DNA: TGTGCCAGCATGAAGGCGTCAGGGGCCGAGAATCAGCCCCAGCATTTT.

The V and J genes are TRBV2 and TRBJ2-5; 9 bases match TRBD2. J gave up 4 bases and V 0 bases, and 3 bases lay outside the gene matches. Looked up from germline, CDR1 is SNHLY and CDR2 is FYNNEI. There are 15 residues in the CDR3. CDR3 sequence reads: CASSEAGGGGETQYF. The CDR3 DNA follows: TGTGCCAGCAGTGAAGCAGGCGGGGGGGGAGAGACCCAGTACTTC.